This TCR beta chain was observed in a study of T cells after yellow fever vaccination. TCRdb recomputed calls from the 5' RACE reads with MiXCR, one row per CDR3 protein. The repertoire holds some 500,000 distinct CDR3 sequences, with roughly 13% as singletons. Sequenced material: PBMCs, taken on the day of the yellow fever booster vaccination. The source of this sequence is a man aged 25 to 40 who received the YFV17D yellow fever vaccine.

In DNA form, the CDR3 reads TGCAGTGCTTTCCCCGGAGGGGTCTCCTACGAGCAGTACTTC. It encodes CSAFPGGVSYEQYF. The chain joins TRBV20-1 to TRBJ2-7; D is possibly TRBD2 (6 bases). Germline V lookup: CDR1 DFQATT, CDR2 SNEGSKA (reference sequence). V lost 5 bases and J lost 0, with 14 bases in between. The CDR3 runs 14 residues.